This is a list of T cell receptor beta chains from one sample in a study of blood T cell repertoires in COVID-19. Only in-frame clones appear in the TCRdb table, and some are missing; sequencing was by immunoSEQ multiplex PCR. The sample has about 200,000 clones, around 87% seen once. The sample comprised PBMCs or T cells enriched from blood (not recorded which). The source of these receptors is a woman aged 40-49 years in a cohort exposed to, infected with or recovered from COVID-19 (not recorded which). The CDR3 runs from the conserved cysteine through the conserved F or W. A D gene is named only where the DNA matches it firmly. The size entry is marked missing in some rows and otherwise reads once, few, many or a size class.

j_call	d_call	v_call	clone_size	cdr3_aa	cdr3_nt
TRBJ2-3	TRBD2	TRBV2	.	CASKMPSGRAKDTQYF	TGTGCCAGCAAGATGCCTAGCGGGAGGGCCAAAGATACGCAGTATTTT
TRBJ1-5	.	TRBV11-3	.	CASSLRVNQPQHF	TGTGCCAGCAGCTTGAGGGTAAATCAGCCCCAGCATTTT
TRBJ2-3	TRBD2	TRBV6-4	.	CASSESSGGAADTQYF	TGTGCCAGCAGTGAATCTAGCGGGGGGGCAGCAGATACGCAGTATTTT
TRBJ1-2	.	TRBV5-4	once	CASSNTLEGGYGYTF	TGTGCCAGCAGCAACACACTCGAAGGGGGCTATGGCTACACCTTC
TRBJ1-4	TRBD1	TRBV7-9	.	CASSVDREIKEKLFF	TGTGCCAGCAGCGTAGACAGGGAGATTAAAGAAAAACTGTTTTTT
TRBJ1-1	TRBD1	TRBV11-3	once	CASSQRQGKNTEAFF	TGTGCCAGCAGCCAGAGACAGGGAAAGAACACTGAAGCTTTCTTT
TRBJ1-1	.	TRBV6-5	.	CASTPTGGNTEAFF	TGTGCCAGCACTCCGACAGGAGGGAACACTGAAGCTTTCTTT
TRBJ1-1	.	TRBV13	.	CASTTRLGNTEAFF	TGTGCCAGCACCACTAGGTTAGGGAACACTGAAGCTTTCTTT
TRBJ2-1	.	TRBV27	.	CASSLGSLVEQFF	TGTGCCAGCAGTTTAGGCTCACTAGTCGAGCAGTTCTTC
TRBJ1-1	TRBD1	TRBV6-5	.	CASSQGARNTEAFF	TGTGCCAGCAGCCAGGGGGCGCGTAACACTGAAGCTTTCTTT
TRBJ2-7	.	TRBV6-5	.	CASSYSAYEQYF	TGTGCCAGCAGTTACTCCGCCTACGAGCAGTACTTC
TRBJ2-1	.	TRBV12-3/TRBV12-4	.	CASSSTGNEQFF	TGTGCCAGCAGCTCCACAGGTAATGAGCAGTTCTTC
TRBJ1-2	.	TRBV28	.	CASSLWVDWGYTF	TGTGCCAGCAGTTTATGGGTGGACTGGGGCTACACCTTC
TRBJ1-5	.	TRBV28	.	CASSLGAGAALYQPQHF	TGTGCCAGCAGTTTGGGGGCAGGGGCTGCTCTTTATCAGCCCCAGCATTTT
TRBJ2-7	TRBD2	TRBV4-3	.	CASSPEGSSGTYEQYF	TGCGCCAGCAGCCCCGAAGGGTCTAGCGGGACCTACGAGCAGTACTTC
TRBJ1-5	.	TRBV27	.	CASSPEGGNQPQHF	TGTGCCAGCAGCCCCGAGGGAGGCAATCAGCCCCAGCATTTT
TRBJ1-1	.	TRBV19	.	CASIPRGGRNTEAFF	TGTGCCAGTATCCCGAGGGGGGGGCGGAACACTGAAGCTTTCTTT
TRBJ2-3	TRBD2	TRBV24-1	.	CATSGSGASTDTQYF	TGTGCCACCAGTGGTAGCGGGGCTAGCACAGATACGCAGTATTTT
TRBJ1-1	TRBD1	TRBV9	.	CASSLWGTGTTEAFF	TGTGCCAGCAGCCTATGGGGGACAGGGACCACTGAAGCTTTCTTT
TRBJ2-3	.	TRBV12-1	once	CASSFERRGRQFTDTQYF	TGTGCCAGCAGCTTTGAGCGTCGCGGGAGGCAATTTACAGATACGCAGTATTTT
TRBJ2-1	.	TRBV27	.	CASSLSANNNEQFF	TGTGCCAGCAGTTTGAGCGCCAACAACAATGAGCAGTTCTTC
TRBJ1-2	TRBD1	TRBV19	.	CASSTRQGWYGYTF	TGTGCCAGTAGTACCCGACAGGGCTGGTATGGCTACACCTTC
TRBJ2-3	.	TRBV5-4	.	CASSLGGVTDTQYF	TGTGCCAGCAGCTTGGGGGGGGTCACAGATACGCAGTATTTT
TRBJ1-3	.	TRBV6-1	.	CASSEVGTGRNTIYF	TGTGCCAGCAGTGAAGTGGGAACAGGGAGAAACACCATATATTTT
TRBJ1-1	.	TRBV6-5	.	CASSRHPGNTEAFF	TGTGCCAGCAGTCGTCACCCGGGAAACACTGAAGCTTTCTTT
TRBJ2-5	TRBD1	TRBV6-5	.	CASSYGTGGLETQYF	TGTGCCAGCAGTTACGGGACAGGGGGCTTGGAGACCCAGTACTTC
TRBJ2-3	.	TRBV24-1	.	CATSDPLSFSTDTQYF	TGTGCCACCAGTGACCCTCTGAGTTTTAGCACAGATACGCAGTATTTT
TRBJ1-1	TRBD1	TRBV11-2	many	CASSLGVGGGRWNTEAFF	TGTGCCAGCAGCTTAGGGGTAGGGGGCGGACGCTGGAACACTGAAGCTTTCTTT
TRBJ1-1	.	TRBV7-9	once	CASSLGLGTEAFF	TGTGCCAGCAGCTTAGGACTTGGGACTGAAGCTTTCTTT
TRBJ2-5	TRBD2	TRBV7-8	.	CASSLSSTSGRAFETQYF	TGTGCCAGCAGCTTATCGTCGACTAGCGGGAGGGCCTTTGAGACCCAGTACTTC
TRBJ1-2	.	TRBV27	.	CASSPPSGTPF	TGTGCCAGCAGTCCCCCCTCCGGGACTCCCTTC
TRBJ2-3	.	TRBV28	.	CASSFFLQVLSTDTQYF	TGTGCCAGCAGTTTCTTTTTACAGGTACTCAGCACAGATACGCAGTATTTT
TRBJ1-3	TRBD1	TRBV15	.	CATSRRTLQGAHGNTIYF	TGTGCCACCAGCAGGCGGACACTACAGGGGGCTCATGGAAACACCATATATTTT
TRBJ2-7	.	TRBV11-3	.	CASSPGRYEQYF	TGTGCCAGCAGCCCAGGGAGGTACGAGCAGTACTTC
TRBJ2-3	.	TRBV12-3/TRBV12-4	.	CASSRDTDTQYF	TGTGCCAGCAGCAGGGACACAGATACGCAGTATTTT
TRBJ1-3	.	TRBV30	.	CAWSVPPTGNTIYF	TGTGCCTGGAGTGTACCCCCCACAGGGAACACCATATATTTT
TRBJ1-2	.	TRBV6-2/TRBV6-3	.	CASSYHERVGGYTF	TGTGCCAGCAGTTACCACGAGAGGGTGGGTGGCTACACCTTC
TRBJ2-3	.	TRBV5-4	once	CASSLYSYNTDTQYF	TGTGCCAGCAGCTTGTATAGCTACAACACAGATACGCAGTATTTT
TRBJ2-1	.	TRBV19	.	CASSMAGSYNEQFF	TGTGCCAGTAGTATGGCAGGCTCCTACAATGAGCAGTTCTTC
TRBJ1-5	.	TRBV29-1	once	CSVAEVDSNQPQHF	TGCAGCGTTGCCGAGGTAGACAGCAATCAGCCCCAGCATTTT
TRBJ1-5	TRBD1	TRBV2	few	CASRLDRGNQPQHF	TGTGCCAGCAGACTGGACAGGGGCAATCAGCCCCAGCATTTT
TRBJ2-3	TRBD2	TRBV10-1	.	CASSSTSGGFTDTQYF	TGCGCCAGCAGTTCTACTAGCGGGGGTTTCACAGATACGCAGTATTTT
TRBJ1-3	.	TRBV7-9	.	CASSRSEGVTGNTIYF	TGTGCCAGCAGTAGATCCGAGGGGGTAACTGGAAACACCATATATTTT
TRBJ1-4	.	TRBV11-3	.	CASSFRSLGDEKLFF	TGTGCCAGCAGCTTTCGGTCCCTAGGAGATGAAAAACTGTTTTTT
TRBJ1-5	.	TRBV6-2/TRBV6-3	.	CASSYSLWGVGNQPQHF	TGTGCCAGCAGTTACTCTTTGTGGGGGGTTGGCAATCAGCCCCAGCATTTT
TRBJ2-3	TRBD2	TRBV4-1	.	CASSQARSGGLRDTQYF	TGCGCCAGCAGCCAGGCCCGTAGCGGGGGGCTTAGAGATACGCAGTATTTT
TRBJ2-1	.	TRBV19	.	CASSMRGKYNEQFF	TGTGCCAGTAGTATGAGGGGGAAGTACAATGAGCAGTTCTTC
TRBJ1-1	TRBD1	TRBV3-1/TRBV3-2	.	CASSRTGRSSTEAFF	TGTGCCAGCAGTCGGACAGGGCGGTCGTCCACTGAAGCTTTCTTT